These T cell receptor beta chains were read from a single sample in a study of regulatory T cells in long-lasting Graves disease. TCRdb independently ran MiXCR on the multiplex PCR reads; one entry per CDR3 protein. The sample records 680,000 or so distinct CDR3 sequences, roughly 15% being singletons. In addition, the sample was reused for a study of T cells in Graves' hyperthyroidism and ophthalmopathy.

Sequencing was performed on peripheral blood mononuclear cells (PBMCs), taken at new diagnosis, from a patient treated with antithyroid drugs. These receptors all come from a young woman with Graves disease. The CDR3 runs from the conserved cysteine through the conserved F or W. A D gene is named only where the DNA matches it firmly.

cdr3_aa j_call v_call d_call
CASQLYRDRDEKLFF TRBJ1-4 TRBV19 TRBD1
CASSLSGTDTEAFF TRBJ1-1 TRBV18 TRBD1
CSARRLGQRGGGNQPQHF TRBJ1-5 TRBV20-1 TRBD1
CASKVRDRGTGYGYTF TRBJ1-2 TRBV19 TRBD1
CSASRGFNEQFF TRBJ2-1 TRBV20-1 .
CVSSIDHRSGELFF TRBJ2-2 TRBV19 .
CASSRDPGGYNEQFF TRBJ2-1 TRBV19 .
CASRAGSTNEKLFF TRBJ1-4 TRBV6-1 .
CAISDQSGMGEQFF TRBJ2-1 TRBV10-3 .
CATNTAANTGELFF TRBJ2-2 TRBV24-1 .
CASSPIGTLLGGTEAFF TRBJ1-1 TRBV7-9 .
CASRPQGGEKLFF TRBJ1-4 TRBV28 TRBD1
CASSTGQGLEGYTF TRBJ1-2 TRBV9 TRBD1
CASSLAEGGSNTEAFF TRBJ1-1 TRBV7-9 .
CASGGLGDTQYF TRBJ2-3 TRBV7-2 .
CAISISLAANTGELFF TRBJ2-2 TRBV10-3 TRBD2
CASSPFRAGNTEAFF TRBJ1-1 TRBV18 .
CASSRVWNTGELFF TRBJ2-2 TRBV7-9 .
CSGFPRVGPYNEQFF TRBJ2-1 TRBV20-1 .
CASSESLQGNTGELFF TRBJ2-2 TRBV10-1 .
CAWGDTQYF TRBJ2-3 TRBV7-9 .
CASGEAGNYEQYF TRBJ2-7 TRBV7-6 .
CASTTIGTGNEQYF TRBJ2-7 TRBV5-6 TRBD1
CASSLRTTGANVLTF TRBJ2-6 TRBV5-1 .
CASSLTAEGGELFF TRBJ2-2 TRBV7-9 .
CASSPLAGRAFF TRBJ1-1 TRBV6-1 .
CSAALTDRGGQPQHF TRBJ1-5 TRBV20-1 TRBD1
CASSQEQGQSYEQYF TRBJ2-7 TRBV4-1 .
CASSTTGTANSPLHF TRBJ1-6 TRBV7-2 TRBD1
CASSTRTGDGSPLHF TRBJ1-6 TRBV9 TRBD1
CASSYITGGKNIQYF TRBJ2-4 TRBV12-3/TRBV12-4 TRBD1
CASSPLIHGGDGYTF TRBJ1-2 TRBV11-2 .
CASSIDSGRPNEQFF TRBJ2-1 TRBV19 TRBD2
CASSFYLNQPQHF TRBJ1-5 TRBV6-5 .
CSATDSGRDLMFF TRBJ2-1 TRBV20-1 .
CASSSWDRGFYGYTF TRBJ1-2 TRBV6-9 TRBD1
CASSSTTSLGSYEQYF TRBJ2-7 TRBV7-9 .
CASSLLKGQGSSTF TRBJ1-2 TRBV28 TRBD1
CATPPPGVEETQYF TRBJ2-5 TRBV7-3 .
CASRLGQRNEKLFF TRBJ1-4 TRBV2 TRBD1
CASSPPVGGGPNEQFF TRBJ2-1 TRBV27 .
CASSTSTGRDYGYTF TRBJ1-2 TRBV19 .
CASSLWADLGANTDTQYF TRBJ2-3 TRBV28 .
CASSPPTGGVVTEAFF TRBJ1-1 TRBV18 .
CASSFGQVVTDTQYF TRBJ2-3 TRBV27 TRBD1
CASTPRGGESYEQYF TRBJ2-7 TRBV28 .
CASSRGSGQPQHF TRBJ1-5 TRBV14 .
CASSPGQGAADTQYF TRBJ2-3 TRBV11-1 TRBD1
CASSRDIYEQYF TRBJ2-7 TRBV7-9 .
CASSLFLSQETQYF TRBJ2-5 TRBV7-9 .
CASSFVGGGEQYF TRBJ2-7 TRBV28 .
CASSRASLSNEQFF TRBJ2-1 TRBV6-1 .
CATSPGVRSNQPQHF TRBJ1-5 TRBV15 .
CSATDRGSVEAFF TRBJ1-1 TRBV20-1 TRBD1